This TCR beta chain was identified during a study of OX40 agonist ivuxolimab in advanced cancers. General notes on the study: Ivuxolimab was a fully human IgG2 agonistic monoclonal antibody targeting the costimulatory receptor OX40 (CD134). Partial responses occurred in three dose-escalation patients, of whom one had hepatocellular carcinoma and two had cutaneous melanoma. Intravenous ivuxolimab was administered to patients every 2 weeks at six dose levels: 0.01, 0.1, 0.3, 1.5, 3 and 10 mg/kg. In the dose-escalation cohort, more than 75% of patients were male, and the mean age was approximately 55 years, with a range of roughly 20 to 85. Prior anti-PD-1, anti-PD-L1 or anti-CTLA-4 therapy was permitted, and checkpoint inhibitors had been received by roughly 42% of dose-escalation patients. The point of sequencing TCRbeta in the periphery was to test whether ivuxolimab changed TCR sequence diversity and drove clonal T-cell expansion. Of the roughly 54 dose-escalation patients, hepatocellular carcinoma was present in about 19, melanoma in around 15, renal cell carcinoma in 9 and head and neck cancer in 9. The monotherapy dose-escalation portion (N of about 47 patients) of the phase I ivuxolimab trial is reported in the paper.

Genomic DNA was isolated from the sorted cells so that the TCRbeta CDR3 region could be sequenced. The immunoSEQ Assay was used for sequencing of TCRbeta CDR3 regions. TCRdb re-hosts the immuneACCESS table, in-frame sequences only. Its copies lack some clones; in the studies checked, an unresolved V gene accounts for under half of them, and the cause for the rest is not known. For this sample there are roughly 58,000 clones; roughly nine tenths appear just once. The ten largest clonotypes hold 0.7% to 0.9% of the sample. Results the study describes overall, beyond this receptor: After ivuxolimab, more expanded clones were found on average in CD8+ T cells than in CD4+ T cells. The antigen specificity of the peripheral T cells that underwent clonal expansion was not determined. Low levels of normalized T-cell clonal expansion were also shown by some nonresponding patients. In partial responders in the 0.1-3.0 mg/kg groups, normalized peripheral clonal expansion was found to be among the lowest, especially among CD8+ T cells. Clonal expansion of both CD4+ and CD8+ blood T cells was observed from baseline to week 6 at doses 0.1 to 3.0 mg/kg.

Regarding this clone: Its antigen target is currently unknown. Per-nucleotide qualities are absent, and no much larger clonotype sits a single base away.

The trial excluded patients who had a history of autoimmune disease or were on systemic immunosuppression. Peripheral blood for TCR sequencing was drawn from every dose cohort at baseline, at cycle 4 day 1 and at cycle 7 day 1. The samples were taken from a phase I, first-in-human, multicenter, open-label dose-escalation trial of ivuxolimab. Adults with locally advanced or metastatic melanoma, renal cell carcinoma, hepatocellular carcinoma or head and neck squamous cell carcinoma were enrolled in the trial. Before TCR sequencing, CD4+ T cells and CD8+ T cells were sorted from peripheral blood as separate populations. The CDR3, from cysteine to phenylalanine, totals 17 residues. Solely the CDR3 DNA is kept, with 51 bases framed from the first base. CDR1 and CDR2, per the germline V gene, are SGHVS and FQNEAQ. V loses 1 base of germline sequence and J loses 0 bases, and the interval between the two ends is 14 bases.

This chain is built from TRBV7-8 and TRBJ2-3, and the D gene may be TRBD1, 5 bases matching. The sample here was CD4+ or CD8+ T cells sorted from blood, taken in a trial of the OX40 agonist ivuxolimab. The receptor was derived from an adult with an advanced solid tumor such as melanoma, head and neck, liver or kidney cancer. The encoded CDR3 is CASSLDQQVRSTDTQYF. In nucleotides, the sequence is TGTGCCAGCAGCTTAGACCAACAGGTCCGAAGCACAGATACGCAGTATTTT.